Each of the 22 T cell receptor beta chains below was sequenced from the same sample in a study of blood T cell repertoires in COVID-19. Repertoires were generated with immunoSEQ multiplex PCR, while TCRdb's copy carries only in-frame clones and drops some. The sample lists some 140,000 clones, around 89% occurring once. The sample was peripheral blood. These receptors were obtained from a man between 45 and 60 years old with active or convalescent COVID-19.

V is TRBV6-2 or TRBV6-3 and J is TRBJ1-5, with a possible D match to TRBD1 (6 bases). Germline V gene sequence: CDR1 MNHEY, CDR2 SVGEGT. Trimming cost V 4 bases and J 5 bases, with 18 bases left between them. The CDR3 is 16 amino acids. This CDR3 reads CASSWDKQGWYQPQHF. CDR3 in DNA: TGTGCCAGCAGTTGGGATAAACAGGGATGGTATCAGCCCCAGCATTTT.

The chain joins TRBV6-5 to TRBJ2-5; TRBD1 matches at 7 bases. CDR1 MNHEY and CDR2 SVGAGI come from the germline V gene. This CDR3 is 14 amino acids long. The junction had 3 bases not matched to a gene; V was cut back by 0 bases and J by 5 bases. In DNA form, the CDR3 reads TGTGCCAGCAGTTACTCGGACAGGTGGGAGACCCAGTACTTC. Residues: CASSYSDRWETQYF.

The table lists this clone with a few counts. The chain couples TRBV18 to TRBJ1-2; TRBD1 matches at 11 bases. Germline V gene lookup returns CDR1 KGHSH and CDR2 LQKENI. The ends lost 2 bases at V and 3 bases at J; junction bases unmatched: 2. The CDR3 is 15 amino acids. CDR3 sequence: CASSPWGQGDYGYTF. CDR3 DNA sequence: TGTGCCAGCTCACCATGGGGACAGGGGGACTATGGCTACACCTTC.

This chain uses TRBV7-2 with TRBJ2-3, with D unclear. Looked up from germline, CDR1 is SGHTA and CDR2 is FQGNSA. The CDR3 runs to 15 residues. The V end lost 1 base, the J end lost 0 bases, and 8 bases lay between the germline ends. The CDR3 loop is CASSLDGRSTDTQYF. In DNA form, the CDR3 reads TGTGCCAGCAGCTTAGACGGCAGGAGCACAGATACGCAGTATTTT.

This chain joins TRBV5-1 and TRBJ2-7; a possible D gene is TRBD2 (6 bases). With 7 bases removed from V and 1 base from J, the gap between germline ends came to 15 bases. The CDR3 runs 14 residues. CDR1 is SGHRS and CDR2 is YFSETQ in the germline V gene. CDR3 in DNA: TGCGCCAGCTCCCCCGCGGGAAATTCCTACGAGCAGTACTTC. It encodes CASSPAGNSYEQYF.

This clone was seen a single time. The chain joins TRBV6-1 to TRBJ2-1; D possibly corresponds to TRBD2 (6 bases). Germline V gene data show CDR1 as MNHNS and CDR2 as SASEGT. The CDR3 is 16 amino acids. With 1 base removed from V and 7 bases from J, the gap between germline ends came to 17 bases. The CDR3 region is CASSEVVGVGGNEQFF. The CDR3, as DNA: TGTGCCAGCAGTGAAGTTGTTGGGGTTGGAGGGAATGAGCAGTTCTTC.

This chain links TRBV5-1 with TRBJ2-7, with a possible D match to TRBD1 (9 bases). The CDR3 sequence is 16 residues long. Looked up from germline, CDR1 is SGHRS and CDR2 is YFSETQ. V was pared by 3 bases and J by 0 bases, with 16 bases between. The CDR3 loop reads CASSSGGTGISYEQYF. In DNA form, the CDR3 reads TGCGCCAGCAGCTCGGGGGGGACAGGGATCTCCTACGAGCAGTACTTC.

This chain uses TRBV4-3 with TRBJ1-2; tentatively, D is TRBD1 (6 bases). CDR1 LGHNA and CDR2 YSLEER come from the germline V gene. CDR3 length equals 15 residues. Trimming removed 3 bases from V and 6 bases from J, with 17 bases in between. The CDR3: CASSQGARPVDGYTF. The CDR3 nucleotides read TGCGCCAGCAGCCAGGGGGCCAGACCGGTAGATGGCTACACCTTC.

The chain recombines TRBV27 with TRBJ1-6; D unresolved. The length of the CDR3 is 16 residues. Trimming shortened V by 5 bases and J by 0 bases, and 11 bases separated the two germline ends. Germline CDR1 MNHEY, CDR2 SMNVEV (reference sequence). CDR3 sequence: CASSPREASYNSPLHF. The DNA of the CDR3 is TGTGCCAGCAGTCCCCGGGAGGCCTCCTATAATTCACCCCTCCACTTT.

This clone has only one observation. The chain joins TRBV28 to TRBJ1-4; 9 nucleotides match TRBD1. The CDR3 runs to 13 residues. Germline V CDR1 and CDR2: MDHEN, SYDVKM. V dropped 6 bases and J dropped 16; count of bases not matched to a gene: 12. The CDR3 bases are TGTGCCAGCAGCCGCCGACAGGGGGGTAAATGGTTTTTT. Encoded protein: CASSRRQGGKWFF. The full variable domain, its missing parts supplied by reference TRBV28 and TRBJ1-4, is DVKVTQSSRYLVKRTGEKVFLECVQDMDHENMFWYRQDPGLGLRLIYFSYDVKMKEKGDIPEGYSVSREKKERFSLILESASTNQTSMYLCASSRRQGGKWFFGSGTQLSVL.

V gene TRBV5-1 combines with J gene TRBJ2-3, with D perhaps TRBD1 (5 bases). CDR3 length equals 15 residues. CDR1 and CDR2 (germline): SGHRS, YFSETQ. V shed 0 bases and J shed 4 bases, with 12 bases lying between them. The CDR3: CASSLESIRADTQYF. As DNA, the CDR3 is TGCGCCAGCAGCTTGGAGTCCATCAGGGCAGATACGCAGTATTTT.

This chain joins TRBV5-4 and TRBJ2-2; 11 nucleotides agree with TRBD2. CDR1 and CDR2 from the germline V gene are SGHNT and YYREEE (reference sequence). The CDR3 covers 17 residues. J lost 7 bases, V lost 3 bases, and 11 bases had no gene match. DNA for the CDR3: TGTGCCAGCAGCTCAATGTTGACTAGCGGGGTTGGCGGGGAGCTGTTTTTT. Translating it yields CASSSMLTSGVGGELFF.

V is TRBV5-6 and J is TRBJ2-4, with D possibly being TRBD1 (5 bases). V was cut by 4 bases and J by 6 bases, with 14 bases left in between. Looked up from germline, CDR1 is SGHDT and CDR2 is YYEEEE. The CDR3 extends over 14 amino acids. The CDR3 loop reads CASSPQGRGNIQYF. DNA of the CDR3: TGTGCCAGCAGCCCCCAGGGAAGAGGAAACATTCAGTACTTC.

This clone was seen just once. J is TRBJ2-7 and V is TRBV5-1, with D unclear. V was trimmed by 4 bases and J by 0 bases, leaving 11 bases between them. This CDR3 is 14 amino acids long. Germline CDR1 is SGHRS and CDR2 is YFSETQ. CDR3 nucleotides: TGCGCCAGCAGCCTCCCGGGTGACTCCTACGAGCAGTACTTC. This translates into CASSLPGDSYEQYF.

The J gene is TRBJ1-1, the V gene TRBV5-1; no clear D. The CDR3 covers 16 residues. V lost 0 bases and J lost 5, with 17 bases in between. From germline, CDR1 is SGHRS and CDR2 YFSETQ. CDR3 DNA: TGCGCCAGCAGCTTGGGATACGGGGATAGGAGGACTGAAGCTTTCTTT. It codes for CASSLGYGDRRTEAFF.

The V gene is TRBV4-3, the J gene TRBJ1-3, with TRBD1 matching 11 bases. The CDR3 is 18 residues long. Germline CDR1 reads LGHNA; CDR2 reads YSLEER. Losses at the gene ends were 1 base for V and 3 bases for J; bases not matched to a gene: 8. The chain's CDR3 is CASSQGWGQGVRGNTIYF. The CDR3, as DNA: TGCGCCAGCAGCCAAGGATGGGGACAGGGGGTTCGTGGAAACACCATATATTTT.

This chain connects TRBV6-5 to TRBJ2-7; no clear D. The CDR3 covers 13 residues. Between the trimmed V and J ends, which lost 4 bases and 2 bases, there was a span of 9 bases. The germline gives CDR1 MNHEY, CDR2 SVGAGI. The CDR3 bases are TGTGCCAGCAGTTTGAGAGGAGCCTACGAGCAGTACTTC. Its protein product is CASSLRGAYEQYF.

The chain recombines TRBV13 with TRBJ1-6; weak D call: TRBD1 (6 bases). Trimming cost V 5 bases and J 0 bases, with 14 bases left between them. The CDR3 is made up of 17 amino acids. Germline V gives CDR1 PRHDT, CDR2 FYEKMQ (reference sequence). The CDR3 loop is CASSRKQGNSYNSPLHF. Written as DNA, the CDR3 is TGTGCCAGCAGCCGAAAACAGGGCAACTCCTATAATTCACCCCTCCACTTT.

The chain uses TRBV7-2 and TRBJ2-7; 8 nucleotides align to TRBD2. This CDR3 spans 16 amino acids. Germline V gene sequence: CDR1 SGHTA, CDR2 FQGNSA. The J segment lost 0 bases and the V segment lost 1 base, leaving 5 bases of the junction unmatched. The CDR3 reads CASSLGIAGSSYEQYF. The CDR3 DNA sequence: TGTGCCAGCAGCTTAGGTATAGCGGGGAGCTCCTACGAGCAGTACTTC.

The rearrangement uses TRBV2 and TRBJ2-7, with D possibly TRBD1 on 6 matching bases. The CDR3 has 16 amino acids. Germline CDR1 and CDR2: SNHLY and FYNNEI. V was pared by 7 bases and J by 4 bases, with 23 bases between. The DNA for the CDR3 is TGTGCCAGCAACCAAGGACAGCATCGATCGAAATACGAGCAGTACTTC. Residues: CASNQGQHRSKYEQYF.

This clone was counted between two and nine times. The genes are TRBV5-5 and TRBJ1-6; the D gene is possibly TRBD1 (5 bases). V was pared by 1 base and J by 7 bases, with 12 bases between. Per germline, CDR1 SGHKS and CDR2 YYEKEE (reference sequence). This CDR3 is 15 amino acids long. This CDR3 is CASSLLQGLNSPLHF. CDR3 coding DNA: TGTGCCAGCAGCTTGTTGCAGGGTTTGAATTCACCCCTCCACTTT.

The genes are TRBV4-1 and TRBJ1-1, with D possibly being TRBD1 (6 bases). Trimming shortened V by 0 bases and J by 7 bases, and 27 bases separated the two germline ends. Germline-derived CDR1 and CDR2 are MGHRA and YSYEKL. The CDR3 runs to 19 residues. The CDR3 bases are TGCGCCAGCAGCCAAGACCCCAACCAGATTGGGGGCGGCGGGGGTGAAGCTTTCTTT. Its translation is CASSQDPNQIGGGGGEAFF.